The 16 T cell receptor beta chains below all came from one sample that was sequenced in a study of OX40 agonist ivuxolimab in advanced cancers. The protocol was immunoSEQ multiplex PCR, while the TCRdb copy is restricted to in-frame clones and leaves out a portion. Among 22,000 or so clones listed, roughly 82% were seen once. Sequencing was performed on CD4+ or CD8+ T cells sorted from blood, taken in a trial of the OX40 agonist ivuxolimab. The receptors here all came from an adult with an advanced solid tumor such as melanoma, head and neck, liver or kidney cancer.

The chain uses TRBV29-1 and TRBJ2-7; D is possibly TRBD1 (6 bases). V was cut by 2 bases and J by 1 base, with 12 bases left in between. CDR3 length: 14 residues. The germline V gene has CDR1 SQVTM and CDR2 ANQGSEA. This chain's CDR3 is CSVEKGDGSYEQYF. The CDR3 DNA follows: TGCAGCGTTGAAAAGGGGGACGGATCCTACGAGCAGTACTTC.

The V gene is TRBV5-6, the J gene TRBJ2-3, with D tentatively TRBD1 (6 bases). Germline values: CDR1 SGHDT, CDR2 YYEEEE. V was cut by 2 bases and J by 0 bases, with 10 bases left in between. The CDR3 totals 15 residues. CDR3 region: CASSLTGQSTDTQYF. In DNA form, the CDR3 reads TGTGCCAGCAGCTTAACCGGACAGAGCACAGATACGCAGTATTTT.

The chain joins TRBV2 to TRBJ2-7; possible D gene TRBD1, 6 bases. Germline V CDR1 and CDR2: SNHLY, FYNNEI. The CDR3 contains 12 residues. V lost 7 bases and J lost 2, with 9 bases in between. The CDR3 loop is CASKAGAYEQYF. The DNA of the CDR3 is TGTGCCAGCAAGGCAGGGGCCTACGAGCAGTACTTC.

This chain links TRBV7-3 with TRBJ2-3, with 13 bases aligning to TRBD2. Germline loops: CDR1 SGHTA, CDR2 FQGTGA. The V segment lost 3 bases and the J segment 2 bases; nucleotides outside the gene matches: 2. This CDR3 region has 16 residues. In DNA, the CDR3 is TGTGCCAGCAGCTTGGGGACTAGCGGGATCACAGATACGCAGTATTTT. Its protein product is CASSLGTSGITDTQYF.

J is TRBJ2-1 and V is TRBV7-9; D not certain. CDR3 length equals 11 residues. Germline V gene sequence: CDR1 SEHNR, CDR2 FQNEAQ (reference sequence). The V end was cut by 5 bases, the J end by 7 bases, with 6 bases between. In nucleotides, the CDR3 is TGTGCCAGCAGCACGCGGAATGAGCAGTTCTTC. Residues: CASSTRNEQFF.

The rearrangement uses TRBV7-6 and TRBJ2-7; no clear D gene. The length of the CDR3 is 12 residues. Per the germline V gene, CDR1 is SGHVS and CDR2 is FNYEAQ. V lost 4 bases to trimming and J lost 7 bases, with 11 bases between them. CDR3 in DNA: TGTGCCAGCAGCTCAGCTCGACGGGAGCAGTACTTC. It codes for CASSSARREQYF.

The CDR3 here is CASSLVPGVGIQYF. Here the CDR3 DNA reads TGTGCCAGCAGCTTAGTCCCAGGGGTGGGCATTCAGTACTTC. This chain uses TRBV7-9 with TRBJ2-4; D possibly corresponds to TRBD1 (6 bases). The CDR3 is 14 amino acids. Trimming shortened V by 1 base and J by 9 bases, and 13 bases separated the two germline ends. Germline V gene sequence: CDR1 SEHNR, CDR2 FQNEAQ (reference sequence).

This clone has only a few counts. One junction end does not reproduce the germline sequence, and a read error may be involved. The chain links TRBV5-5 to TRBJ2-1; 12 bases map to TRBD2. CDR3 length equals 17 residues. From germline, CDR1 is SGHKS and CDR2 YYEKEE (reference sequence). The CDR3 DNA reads TGTGCCAGCAGATTGGAGCTAGCGGGAGGGCCAGACAATGAGCAGTTCTTC. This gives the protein CASRLELAGGPDNEQFF.

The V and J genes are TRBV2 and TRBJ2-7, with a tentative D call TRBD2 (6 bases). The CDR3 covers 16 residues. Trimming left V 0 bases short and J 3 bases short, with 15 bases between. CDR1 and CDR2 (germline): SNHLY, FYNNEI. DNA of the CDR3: TGTGCCAGCAGTGAAGCTTCCGGGACTCTGAACTACGAGCAGTACTTC. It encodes CASSEASGTLNYEQYF.

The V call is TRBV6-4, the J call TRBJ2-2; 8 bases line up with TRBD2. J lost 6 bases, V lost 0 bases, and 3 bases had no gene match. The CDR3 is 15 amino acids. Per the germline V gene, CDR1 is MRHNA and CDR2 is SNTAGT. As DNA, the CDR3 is TGTGCCAGCAGTGACTCACGGGAGGGGTCCGGGGAGCTGTTTTTT. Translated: CASSDSREGSGELFF.

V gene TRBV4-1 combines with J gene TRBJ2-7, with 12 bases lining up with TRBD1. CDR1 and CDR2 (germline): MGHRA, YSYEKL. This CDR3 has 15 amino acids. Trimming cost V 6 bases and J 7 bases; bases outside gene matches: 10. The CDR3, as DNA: TGCGCCAGCAGTCTCCCGGGACAGGGGGCGGGAGAGCAGTACTTC. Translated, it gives CASSLPGQGAGEQYF.

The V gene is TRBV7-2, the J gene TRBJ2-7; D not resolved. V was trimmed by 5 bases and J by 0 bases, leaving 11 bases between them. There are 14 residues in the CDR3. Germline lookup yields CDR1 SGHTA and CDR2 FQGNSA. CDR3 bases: TGTGCCAGCAGCCCGCGTCAGAGCTCCTACGAGCAGTACTTC. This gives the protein CASSPRQSSYEQYF.

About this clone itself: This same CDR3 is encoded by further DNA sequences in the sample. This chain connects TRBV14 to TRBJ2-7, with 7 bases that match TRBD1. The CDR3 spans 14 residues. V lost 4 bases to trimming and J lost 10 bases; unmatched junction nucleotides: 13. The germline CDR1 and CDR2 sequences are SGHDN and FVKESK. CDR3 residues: CASSPRDRGFLQYF. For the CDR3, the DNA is TGTGCCAGCAGCCCCCGGGACAGAGGCTTTTTACAGTACTTC. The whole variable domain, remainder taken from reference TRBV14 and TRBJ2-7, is EAGVTQFPSHSVIEKGQTVTLRCDPISGHDNLYWYRRVMGKEIKFLLHFVKESKQDESGMPNNRFLAERTGGTYSTLKVQPAELEDSGVYFCASSPRDRGFLQYFGPGTRLTVT.

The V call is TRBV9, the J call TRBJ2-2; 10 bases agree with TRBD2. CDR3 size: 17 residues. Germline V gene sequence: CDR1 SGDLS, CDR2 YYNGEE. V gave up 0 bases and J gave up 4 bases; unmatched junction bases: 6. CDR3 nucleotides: TGTGCCAGCAGCGTAGGGCTAGCGGGAGAATCCACCGGGGAGCTGTTTTTT. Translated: CASSVGLAGESTGELFF.

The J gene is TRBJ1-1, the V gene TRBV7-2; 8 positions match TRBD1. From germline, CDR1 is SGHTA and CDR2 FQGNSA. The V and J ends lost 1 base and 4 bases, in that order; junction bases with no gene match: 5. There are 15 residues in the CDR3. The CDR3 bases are TGTGCCAGCAGCTTAGGGCACAGGGGGGGCACTGAAGCTTTCTTT. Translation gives CASSLGHRGGTEAFF.

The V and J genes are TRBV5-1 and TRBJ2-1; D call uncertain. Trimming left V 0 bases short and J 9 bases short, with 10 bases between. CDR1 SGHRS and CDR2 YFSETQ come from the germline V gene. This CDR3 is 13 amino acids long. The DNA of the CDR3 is TGCGCCAGCAGCTTGGGGTCAGGCACTGAGCAGTTCTTC. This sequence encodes CASSLGSGTEQFF.